These 22 T cell receptor beta chains were all obtained from the same sample, sequenced in a study of T cells after posttransplantation cyclophosphamide. TCRdb keeps only in-frame clones here, not all; method: immunoSEQ multiplex PCR. This sample comprises approximately 35,000 clones, none seen once only. The material sequenced was PBMCs. The receptors were gathered from a woman aged 25 to 39 in good health and a related stem cell transplant donor.

This clone has more than one count but fewer than ten. This chain connects TRBV7-6 to TRBJ2-1; D is unclear. Trimming took off 5 bases at V and 3 bases at J, with 11 bases between the two ends. From germline, CDR1 is SGHVS and CDR2 FNYEAQ. The CDR3 has 14 residues. CDR3 DNA sequence: TGTGCCAGCAGCCCAACCCCCTACTACAATGAGCAGTTCTTC. This translates into CASSPTPYYNEQFF. Full variable domain (outside the CDR3, taken from reference TRBV7-6 and TRBJ2-1): GAGVSQSPRYKVTKRGQDVALRCDPISGHVSLYWYRQALGQGPEFLTYFNYEAQQDKSGLPNDRFSAERPEGSISTLTIQRTEQRDSAMYRCASSPTPYYNEQFFGPGTRLTVL.

The V and J genes are TRBV24-1 and TRBJ2-5, with D perhaps matching TRBD1 (5 bases). This CDR3 is 13 amino acids long. V gave up 8 bases and J gave up 5 bases, with 14 bases separating them. The germline gives CDR1 KGHDR, CDR2 SFDVKD. CDR3 residues: CATMYQGGETQYF. The CDR3 DNA sequence: TGTGCCACCATGTACCAGGGCGGCGAGACCCAGTACTTC.

This clone was counted many times. V and J are TRBV6-1 and TRBJ1-2; tentatively, D is TRBD1 (5 bases). V was cut by 7 bases and J by 7 bases, with 13 bases left in between. From germline, CDR1 is MNHNS and CDR2 SASEGT. The CDR3 consists of 12 residues. CDR3 sequence reads: CASTSDILGYTF. CDR3 nucleotides: TGTGCCAGCACCTCGGACATCCTTGGCTACACCTTC.

This clone was counted only a few times. This sequence joins TRBV6-5 and TRBJ1-1; 7 positions match TRBD1. Germline values: CDR1 MNHEY, CDR2 SVGAGI. The V and J ends lost 3 bases and 0 bases, in that order; junction bases with no gene match: 7. The CDR3 sequence is 16 residues long. The CDR3 bases are TGTGCCAGCAGTTATACTTTACAGGGGTTGAACACTGAAGCTTTCTTT. Translating gives CASSYTLQGLNTEAFF.

This clone was seen at least ten times. The rearrangement links TRBV12-3 or TRBV12-4 to TRBJ2-7; 7 bases are shared with TRBD2. The CDR3 covers 17 residues. V gave up 5 bases and J gave up 2 bases; unmatched junction bases: 15. The CDR3 protein is CASSPPFLAGDPYEQYF. CDR3 nucleotide sequence: TGTGCCAGCAGTCCCCCTTTTCTCGCGGGGGACCCCTACGAGCAGTACTTC.

In its sample, this clone was seen many times. V is TRBV19 and J is TRBJ1-6; perhaps TRBD1 as D (5 bases). CDR1 is LNHDA, CDR2 SQIVND, per germline (reference sequence). V dropped 5 bases and J dropped 5 bases, with 10 bases sitting between them. The CDR3 loop spans 14 amino acids. CDR3 residues: CASSQGVHNSPLHF. The DNA of the CDR3 is TGTGCCAGTAGTCAGGGTGTGCATAATTCACCCCTCCACTTT.

At least ten counts were recorded for this clone. The CDR3 loop is CASSYRQGNEKLFF. Here the CDR3 DNA reads TGTGCCAGCAGCTACAGACAGGGTAATGAAAAACTGTTTTTT. This rearrangement joins TRBV6-6 to TRBJ1-4; 7 positions agree with TRBD1. This CDR3 is built from 14 residues. V lost 6 bases to trimming and J lost 4 bases; unmatched junction nucleotides: 5. Looked up from germline, CDR1 is MNHNY and CDR2 is SVGAGI (reference sequence).

This clone was recorded at least ten times. The chain uses TRBV12-3 or TRBV12-4 and TRBJ2-5; 7 bases match TRBD1. This CDR3 spans 15 amino acids. With V trimmed by 6 bases and J by 5 bases, 12 bases remained unmatched. CDR3 sequence (DNA): TGTGCCAGCAGCCTCCATGAGGGGGCACAGGAGACCCAGTACTTC. It encodes CASSLHEGAQETQYF.

The V call is TRBV15, the J call TRBJ2-7; perhaps TRBD2 as D (6 bases). The V gene's germline CDR1 is LNHNV and CDR2 YYDKDF (reference sequence). The CDR3 totals 15 residues. V was shortened by 0 bases and J by 3 bases, with 12 bases between the two germline ends. DNA of the CDR3: TGTGCCACCAGCAGAGAACCGGGAGCGGTCTACGAGCAGTACTTC. As protein: CATSREPGAVYEQYF.

This chain uses TRBV30 with TRBJ1-4, with 8 bases lining up with TRBD1. The CDR3 has 18 residues. Germline lookup yields CDR1 GTSNPN and CDR2 SVGIG (reference sequence). V gave up 0 bases and J gave up 6 bases; unmatched junction bases: 15. The CDR3: CAWSVRDRRIPSDEKLFF. For the CDR3, the DNA is TGTGCCTGGAGTGTACGGGACAGGAGAATTCCGTCGGATGAAAAACTGTTTTTT.

This clone was seen more than once but under ten times. The CDR3: CASSQEGLAGWETQYF. The DNA for the CDR3 is TGCGCCAGCAGCCAAGAAGGACTAGCGGGGTGGGAGACCCAGTACTTC. The V and J genes are TRBV4-3 and TRBJ2-5; 12 bases match TRBD2. There are 16 residues in the CDR3. Germline CDR1 and CDR2: LGHNA and YSLEER. The J segment lost 5 bases and the V segment lost 0 bases, leaving 4 bases of the junction unmatched.

The genes are TRBV7-8 and TRBJ2-5; no clear D gene. Deletions cut 1 base from V and 0 bases from J, with 9 bases between. The CDR3 has 15 residues. The V gene's germline CDR1 is SGHVS and CDR2 FQNEAQ. DNA of the CDR3: TGTGCCAGCAGCTTAGGGTCTAGGAACCAAGAGACCCAGTACTTC. It encodes CASSLGSRNQETQYF.

This clone was counted between two and nine times. This chain links TRBV10-3 with TRBJ2-3; 8 positions match TRBD2. The CDR3 runs 18 residues. Looked up from germline, CDR1 is ENHRY and CDR2 is SYGVKD. After removal of 0 bases from V and 3 bases from J, the junction contained 11 bases not matched to a gene. In DNA, the CDR3 is TGTGCCATCAGTGAGTCAAGGTCAGGTGAGCGGGGGACAGATACGCAGTATTTT. This gives the protein CAISESRSGERGTDTQYF.

This clone was seen at least ten times. This chain uses TRBV19 with TRBJ2-4; TRBD2 aligns across 8 bases. CDR3 length: 17 residues. Germline V gene sequence: CDR1 LNHDA, CDR2 SQIVND (reference sequence). Trimming took 6 bases from V and 11 from J; bases not matched to a gene: 21. The CDR3 spells CASSLGGAGGGLGVQYF. The CDR3 coding sequence is TGTGCCAGTAGCCTTGGCGGGGCGGGGGGTGGCCTCGGGGTTCAGTACTTC.

In this sample, this clone turned up many times. The chain joins TRBV7-2 to TRBJ1-5; 7 nucleotides agree with TRBD1. Germline lookup yields CDR1 SGHTA and CDR2 FQGNSA. V lost 5 bases, J lost 7 bases, and 8 bases stayed unmatched. The CDR3 runs to 14 residues. The CDR3 DNA reads TGTGCCAGCAGCGTTTCGGGAGGGGGCCAGCCCCAGCATTTT. It is translated as CASSVSGGGQPQHF.

This clone has only a few counts. The rearrangement joins TRBV27 to TRBJ2-7, with D perhaps matching TRBD1 (6 bases). This CDR3 comprises 15 residues. Deletions cut 1 base from V and 6 bases from J, with 16 bases between. Germline assignment: CDR1 MNHEY and CDR2 SMNVEV (reference sequence). CDR3 coding DNA: TGTGCCAGCAGTTTATATGGGCAGGGACAACTCGAGCAGTACTTC. Amino acid sequence: CASSLYGQGQLEQYF.

In this sample, this clone is medium-sized (0.01 to 0.1%). The rearrangement joins TRBV6-5 to TRBJ2-1; D is uncertain. Deletions cut 10 bases from V and 6 bases from J, with 16 bases between. The CDR3 contains 13 residues. Germline values: CDR1 MNHEY, CDR2 SVGAGI. CDR3 in DNA: TGTGCCACTAACTCCCCCGACACCAATGAGCAGTTCTTC. This translates into CATNSPDTNEQFF.

This clone was recorded many times. The chain employs TRBV5-1 and TRBJ2-5; 7 nucleotides agree with TRBD1. Germline V gene lookup returns CDR1 SGHRS and CDR2 YFSETQ. The CDR3 runs to 13 residues. Losses at the gene ends were 4 bases for V and 2 bases for J; bases not matched to a gene: 2. The CDR3 reads CASSPDRQETQYF. DNA of the CDR3: TGCGCCAGCAGCCCGGACAGGCAAGAGACCCAGTACTTC.

V and J are TRBV30 and TRBJ2-5; perhaps TRBD2 as D (7 bases). Germline values: CDR1 GTSNPN, CDR2 SVGIG (reference sequence). The CDR3 length is 15 residues. Trimming removed 0 bases from V and 2 bases from J, with 13 bases in between. The DNA of the CDR3 is TGTGCCTGGAGTGTCGGTAGGGGGGGTCAAGAGACCCAGTACTTC. It specifies CAWSVGRGGQETQYF.

This clone has ten or more counts. The J gene is TRBJ1-1, the V gene TRBV11-3; TRBD1 might be the D (5 bases). From germline, CDR1 is SGHNT and CDR2 YENEEA. The length of the CDR3 is 14 residues. The V end lost 5 bases, the J end lost 1 base, and 11 bases lay between the germline ends. The CDR3 sequence: CASSHGGPNTEAFF. The CDR3 DNA is TGTGCCAGCAGCCACGGGGGTCCGAACACTGAAGCTTTCTTT.

Ten or more counts support this clone. The chain links TRBV10-3 to TRBJ1-5; 12 bases fit TRBD1. This CDR3 is built from 15 residues. After removal of 10 bases from V and 5 bases from J, the junction contained 9 bases not matched to a gene. Germline CDR1 and CDR2: ENHRY and SYGVKD. The CDR3 nucleotides are TGTGCCACCTGTCCCGGGACAGGGGGCGATCAGCCCCAGCATTTT. It encodes CATCPGTGGDQPQHF.

This clone was seen repeatedly, ten times or more. The chain links TRBV7-2 to TRBJ1-1; possible D gene TRBD1, 6 bases. Trimming removed 5 bases from V and 5 bases from J, with 15 bases in between. Per germline, CDR1 SGHTA and CDR2 FQGNSA. CDR3 size: 14 residues. This CDR3 reads CASSQRGGRTEAFF. DNA of the CDR3: TGTGCCAGCAGCCAAAGGGGGGGCCGGACTGAAGCTTTCTTT. The variable domain in full, with the rest retrieved from reference TRBV7-2 and TRBJ1-1, is GAGVSQSPSNKVTEKGKDVELRCDPISGHTALYWYRQSLGQGLEFLIYFQGNSAPDKSGLPSDRFSAERTGGSVSTLTIQRTQQEDSAVYLCASSQRGGRTEAFFGQGTRLTVV.